The sequence of this TCR beta chain was determined in a study of shared clonotypes between healthy human individuals. In regard to this clone: Antigen unknown.

Method: immunoSEQ multiplex PCR; TCRdb's copy keeps in-frame clones and lacks some. Of 1,500,000 or so clones in the sample, roughly 97% were seen once. Trimming shortened V by 5 bases and J by 1 base, and 21 bases separated the two germline ends. The CDR3 is 18 residues long. Germline CDR1 is MNHEY and CDR2 is SMNVEV (reference sequence). Study-level results: Sequencing of the sorted subsets was shown by rarefaction to be incomplete despite large depth. An expected dependence of interdonor clonotype sharing on sequencing depth was noted. Naive subsets tended to show greater estimated richness than memory subsets.

Sample: naive CD4+ T cells sorted from blood. Specified subset: CD45RA+ positively selected. The sequence was collected from a man aged 25-45 years in good health. The chain is built from TRBV27 and TRBJ1-5, with a tentative D call TRBD1 (5 bases). CDR3 sequence: CASSGAGTSKLSNQPQHF. The DNA of the CDR3 is TGTGCCAGCAGTGGCGCCGGGACCAGCAAACTAAGCAATCAGCCCCAGCATTTT.